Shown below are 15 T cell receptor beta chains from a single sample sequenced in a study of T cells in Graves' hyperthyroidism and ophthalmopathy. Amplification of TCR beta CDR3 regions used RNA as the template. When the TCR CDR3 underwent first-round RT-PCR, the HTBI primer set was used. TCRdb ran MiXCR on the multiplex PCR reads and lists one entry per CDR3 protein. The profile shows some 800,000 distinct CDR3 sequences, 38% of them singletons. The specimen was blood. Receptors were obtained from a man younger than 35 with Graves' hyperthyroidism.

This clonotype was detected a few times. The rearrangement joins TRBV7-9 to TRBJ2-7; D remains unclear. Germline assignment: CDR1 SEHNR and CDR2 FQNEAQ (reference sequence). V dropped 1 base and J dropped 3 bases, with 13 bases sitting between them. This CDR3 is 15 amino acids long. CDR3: CASSLDGWVYYEQYF. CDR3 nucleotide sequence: TGTGCCAGCAGCTTAGATGGTTGGGTATACTACGAGCAGTACTTC.

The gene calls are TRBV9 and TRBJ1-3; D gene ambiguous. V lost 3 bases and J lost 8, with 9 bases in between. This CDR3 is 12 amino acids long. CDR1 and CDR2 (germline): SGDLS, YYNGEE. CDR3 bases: TGTGCCAGCAGCGGGCCGGAGGACACCATATATTTT. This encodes CASSGPEDTIYF. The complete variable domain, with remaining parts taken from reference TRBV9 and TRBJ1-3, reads DSGVTQTPKHLITATGQRVTLRCSPRSGDLSVYWYQQSLDQGLQFLIQYYNGEERAKGNILERFSAQQFPDLHSELNLSSLELGDSALYFCASSGPEDTIYFGEGSWLTVV.

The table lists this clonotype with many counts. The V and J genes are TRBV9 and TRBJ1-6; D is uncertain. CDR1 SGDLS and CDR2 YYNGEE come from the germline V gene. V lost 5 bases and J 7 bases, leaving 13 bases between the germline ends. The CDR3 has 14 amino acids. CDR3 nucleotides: TGTGCCAGCAGAGAGGGAGCTGGGAATTCACCCCTCCACTTT. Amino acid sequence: CASREGAGNSPLHF.

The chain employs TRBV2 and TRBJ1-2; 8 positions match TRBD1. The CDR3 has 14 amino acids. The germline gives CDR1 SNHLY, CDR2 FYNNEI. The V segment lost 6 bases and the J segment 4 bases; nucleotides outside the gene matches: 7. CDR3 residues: CASSHDRGSYGYTF. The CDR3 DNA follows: TGTGCCAGCAGCCACGACAGGGGTAGCTATGGCTACACCTTC.

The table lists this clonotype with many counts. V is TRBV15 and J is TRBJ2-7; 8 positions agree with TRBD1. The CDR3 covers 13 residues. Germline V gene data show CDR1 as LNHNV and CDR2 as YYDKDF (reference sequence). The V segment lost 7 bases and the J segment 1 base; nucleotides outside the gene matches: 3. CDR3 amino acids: CATTGQGSYEQYF. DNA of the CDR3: TGTGCCACCACCGGACAGGGTTCCTACGAGCAGTACTTC.

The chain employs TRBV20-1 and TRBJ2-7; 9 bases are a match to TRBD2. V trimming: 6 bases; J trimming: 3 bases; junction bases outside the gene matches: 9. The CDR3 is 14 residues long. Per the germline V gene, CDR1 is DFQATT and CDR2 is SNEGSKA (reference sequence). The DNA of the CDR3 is TGCAGTGCCAGATCCCTAGCGGGACTCTACGAGCAGTACTTC. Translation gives CSARSLAGLYEQYF.

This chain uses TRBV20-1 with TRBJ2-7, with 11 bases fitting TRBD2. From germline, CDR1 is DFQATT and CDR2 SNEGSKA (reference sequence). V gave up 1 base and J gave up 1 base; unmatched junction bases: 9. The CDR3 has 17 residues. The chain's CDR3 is CSARGGTSGRRSYEQYF. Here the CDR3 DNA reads TGCAGTGCTAGAGGTGGGACTAGCGGCCGTCGGTCCTACGAGCAGTACTTC.

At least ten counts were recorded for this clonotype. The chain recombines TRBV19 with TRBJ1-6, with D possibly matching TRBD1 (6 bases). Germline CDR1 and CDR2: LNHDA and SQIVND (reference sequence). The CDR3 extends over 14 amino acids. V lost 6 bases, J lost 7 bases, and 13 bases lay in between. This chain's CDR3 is CASSAYRENSPLHF. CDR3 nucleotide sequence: TGTGCCAGTAGCGCTTACAGGGAAAATTCACCCCTCCACTTT. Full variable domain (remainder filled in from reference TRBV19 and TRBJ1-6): DGGITQSPKYLFRKEGQNVTLSCEQNLNHDAMYWYRQDPGQGLRLIYYSQIVNDFQKGDIAEGYSVSREKKESFPLTVTSAQKNPTAFYLCASSAYRENSPLHFGNGTRLTVT.

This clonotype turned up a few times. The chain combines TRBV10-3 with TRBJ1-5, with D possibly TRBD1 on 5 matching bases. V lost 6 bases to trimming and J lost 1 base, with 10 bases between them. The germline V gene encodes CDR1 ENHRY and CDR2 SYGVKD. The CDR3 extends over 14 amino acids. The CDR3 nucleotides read TGTGCCATCAGCATGGGGCAGAGCAATCAGCCCCAGCATTTT. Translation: CAISMGQSNQPQHF.

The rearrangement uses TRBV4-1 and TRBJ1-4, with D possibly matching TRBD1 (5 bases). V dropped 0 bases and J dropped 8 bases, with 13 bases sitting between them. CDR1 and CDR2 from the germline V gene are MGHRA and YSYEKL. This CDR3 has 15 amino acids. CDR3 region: CASSQEEGVDEKLFF. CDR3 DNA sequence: TGCGCCAGCAGCCAAGAGGAAGGGGTCGACGAAAAACTGTTTTTT.

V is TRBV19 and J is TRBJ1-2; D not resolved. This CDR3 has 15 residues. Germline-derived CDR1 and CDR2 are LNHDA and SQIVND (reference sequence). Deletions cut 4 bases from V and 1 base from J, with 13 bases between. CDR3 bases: TGTGCCAGTAGTAAGGAGGCCTTGTATAACTATGGCTACACCTTC. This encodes CASSKEALYNYGYTF.

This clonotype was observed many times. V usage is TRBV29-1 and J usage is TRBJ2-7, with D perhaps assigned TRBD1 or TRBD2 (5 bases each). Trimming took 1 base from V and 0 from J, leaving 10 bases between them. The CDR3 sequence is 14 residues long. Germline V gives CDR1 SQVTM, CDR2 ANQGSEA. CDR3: CSVEVGTDSYEQYF. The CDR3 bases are TGCAGCGTTGAAGTGGGGACGGACTCCTACGAGCAGTACTTC.

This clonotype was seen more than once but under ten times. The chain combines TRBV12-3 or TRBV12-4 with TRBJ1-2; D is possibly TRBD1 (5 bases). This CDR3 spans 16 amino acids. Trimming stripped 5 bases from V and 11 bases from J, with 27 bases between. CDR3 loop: CASSGVGDGPLLWYTF. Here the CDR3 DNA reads TGTGCCAGCAGTGGAGTGGGGGACGGGCCCCTTTTGTGGTACACCTTC.

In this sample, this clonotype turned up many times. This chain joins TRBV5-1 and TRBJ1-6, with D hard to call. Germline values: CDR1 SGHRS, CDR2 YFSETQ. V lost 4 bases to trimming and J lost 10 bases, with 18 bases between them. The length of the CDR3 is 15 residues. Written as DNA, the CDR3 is TGCGCCAGCAGCCCACAGTCGGGATTCCGGTCACCCCTCCACTTT. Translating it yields CASSPQSGFRSPLHF. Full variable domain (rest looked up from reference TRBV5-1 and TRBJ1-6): KAGVTQTPRYLIKTRGQQVTLSCSPISGHRSVSWYQQTPGQGLQFLFEYFSETQRNKGNFPGRFSGRQFSNSRSEMNVSTLELGDSALYLCASSPQSGFRSPLHFGNGTRLTVT.

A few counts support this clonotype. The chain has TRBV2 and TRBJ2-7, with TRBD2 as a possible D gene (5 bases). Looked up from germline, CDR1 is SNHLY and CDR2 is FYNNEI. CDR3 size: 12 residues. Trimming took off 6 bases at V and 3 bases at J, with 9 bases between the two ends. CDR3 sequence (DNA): TGTGCCAGCAGGGTCCGGGGCTACGAGCAGTACTTC. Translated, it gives CASRVRGYEQYF.